This section outlines one TCR beta chain sequence together with its context. Methods used by the authors: Reference gene primer amplification gave nucleated cell count estimates. The assay was immunoSEQ multiplex PCR, and TCRdb's table has in-frame clones only and misses some. The V and J calls and clone size come from that table; D and trimming were worked out from the DNA. The sample carries about 150,000 clones, roughly 76% recorded once. The data stem from a study of blood T cell repertoires in COVID-19. Across the whole study: Whether acute or convalescent, the COVID-19 samples came from the United States, Italy and Spain. The cDNA or gDNA used as material had been derived from T cells, B-cell-depleted T cells, or PBMCs.

This TCR derives from a human donor with acute or convalescent COVID-19. The donor label of this sample is uncertain. Sequenced sample: peripheral blood.

CDR3 nucleotides: TGTGCCAGCAGCGCGGGACTAGCGGGGACTAGCACAGATACGCAGTATTTT. The encoded protein is CASSAGLAGTSTDTQYF. This rearrangement joins TRBV9 to TRBJ2-3; 13 bases line up with TRBD2. The CDR3 sequence is 17 residues long. Germline V gene data show CDR1 as SGDLS and CDR2 as YYNGEE. The J segment lost 0 bases and the V segment lost 3 bases, leaving 4 bases of the junction unmatched.